This passage covers 11 T cell receptor beta chains from one sample sequenced in a study of blood T cell repertoires in COVID-19. Profiled with immunoSEQ multiplex PCR; TCRdb holds only in-frame clones, not every one. The repertoire holds about 120,000 clones, with about nine tenths as singletons. The sample comprised peripheral blood. All receptors come from a human donor with active COVID-19. The donor label of this sample is uncertain.

V usage is TRBV6-1 and J usage is TRBJ1-2; a possible D gene is TRBD1 (6 bases). CDR1 and CDR2 (germline): MNHNS, SASEGT. This CDR3 is 12 amino acids long. Trimming shortened V by 3 bases and J by 6 bases, and 8 bases separated the two germline ends. In nucleotides, the CDR3 is TGTGCCAGCAGTGACAGGGGACATGGCTACACCTTC. It specifies CASSDRGHGYTF.

This clone was detected only once. V is TRBV7-9 and J is TRBJ2-5; 8 nucleotides agree with TRBD1. The V gene end was trimmed by 5 bases and the J gene end by 3 bases; junction bases not matched to a gene: 5. CDR1 is SEHNR, CDR2 FQNEAQ, per germline (reference sequence). CDR3 length equals 14 residues. This chain's CDR3 is CASSPTGGKETQYF. As DNA, the CDR3 is TGTGCCAGCAGCCCCACAGGGGGGAAAGAGACCCAGTACTTC.

The J gene is TRBJ2-1, the V gene TRBV7-9, with TRBD2 matching over 9 bases. The CDR3 spans 15 residues. The germline V gene has CDR1 SEHNR and CDR2 FQNEAQ (reference sequence). The V and J ends lost 5 bases and 3 bases, in that order; junction bases with no gene match: 5. CDR3 DNA sequence: TGTGCCAGCAGCCGCCTAGCGGGGAGCTACAATGAGCAGTTCTTC. Protein: CASSRLAGSYNEQFF.

DNA for the CDR3: TGTGCCAGCAGCTTACCAAACAGCCCCACTGAAGCTTTCTTT. It yields the protein CASSLPNSPTEAFF. The chain has TRBV7-2 and TRBJ1-1; D ambiguous. Germline V gives CDR1 SGHTA, CDR2 FQGNSA. The CDR3 extends over 14 amino acids. V lost 2 bases to trimming and J lost 4 bases, with 11 bases between them.

The chain carries TRBV30 and TRBJ2-7; D perhaps matches TRBD2 (5 bases). The CDR3 length is 14 residues. The V and J ends lost 0 bases and 3 bases respectively, with 12 bases between them. Germline CDR1 reads GTSNPN; CDR2 reads SVGIG (reference sequence). CDR3 in DNA: TGTGCCTGGAGTGTACTAGTGCGGCTCTACGAGCAGTACTTC. Its translation is CAWSVLVRLYEQYF.

The rearrangement joins TRBV29-1 to TRBJ1-1; D is perhaps TRBD1 (6 bases). The CDR3 is 14 residues long. Trimming stripped 5 bases from V and 1 base from J, with 14 bases between. Germline CDR1 SQVTM, CDR2 ANQGSEA. For the CDR3, the DNA is TGCAGCGTTAGGGAGGGGGGGACGAACACTGAAGCTTTCTTT. Residues: CSVREGGTNTEAFF. The complete variable domain, with remaining parts taken from reference TRBV29-1 and TRBJ1-1, reads SAVISQKPSRDICQRGTSLTIQCQVDSQVTMMFWYRQQPGQSLTLIATANQGSEATYESGFVIDKFPISRPNLTFSTLTVSNMSPEDSSIYLCSVREGGTNTEAFFGQGTRLTVV.

The chain has TRBV5-4 and TRBJ2-1; TRBD2 matches 13 bases. The V segment lost 4 bases and the J segment 7 bases; nucleotides outside the gene matches: 11. The CDR3 length is 17 residues. Per germline, CDR1 SGHNT and CDR2 YYREEE (reference sequence). The CDR3 is CASSPFRTSGGVNEQFF. In nucleotides, the CDR3 is TGTGCCAGCAGCCCGTTTCGGACTAGCGGGGGAGTTAATGAGCAGTTCTTC.

This chain joins TRBV15 and TRBJ1-2; tentative D call: TRBD1 (5 bases). Germline assignment: CDR1 LNHNV and CDR2 YYDKDF (reference sequence). CDR3 length equals 14 residues. Between the trimmed V and J ends, which lost 2 bases and 3 bases, there was a span of 10 bases. CDR3 nucleotides: TGTGCCACCAGCAGATACCAGGGCGACTATGGCTACACCTTC. Its protein product is CATSRYQGDYGYTF.

This clone was counted only a few times. This chain links TRBV7-9 with TRBJ2-3; maybe TRBD2 (5 bases). Germline V gives CDR1 SEHNR, CDR2 FQNEAQ (reference sequence). The CDR3 covers 16 residues. Trimming left V 4 bases short and J 4 bases short, with 18 bases between. The CDR3 sequence: CASSSGLLAVSDTQYF. DNA of the CDR3: TGTGCCAGCAGCTCAGGACTCCTGGCCGTCTCAGATACGCAGTATTTT.

This rearrangement joins TRBV27 to TRBJ2-5; 8 positions agree with TRBD1. CDR1 is MNHEY, CDR2 SMNVEV, per germline (reference sequence). After removal of 3 bases from V and 3 bases from J, the junction contained 6 bases not matched to a gene. The CDR3 totals 15 residues. The CDR3 region is CASSFLRTGKETQYF. CDR3 coding DNA: TGTGCCAGCAGTTTCCTCAGGACAGGGAAAGAGACCCAGTACTTC.

V usage is TRBV7-2 and J usage is TRBJ1-3; maybe TRBD1 (6 bases). Germline V lookup: CDR1 SGHTA, CDR2 FQGNSA. The V gene lost 5 bases and the J gene lost 1 base, with 9 bases spanning the gap. This CDR3 spans 14 amino acids. The CDR3 DNA sequence: TGTGCCAGCAGCACAGGGTTGTCTGGAAACACCATATATTTT. It codes for CASSTGLSGNTIYF. The full variable domain, its missing parts supplied by reference TRBV7-2 and TRBJ1-3, is GAGVSQSPSNKVTEKGKDVELRCDPISGHTALYWYRQSLGQGLEFLIYFQGNSAPDKSGLPSDRFSAERTGGSVSTLTIQRTQQEDSAVYLCASSTGLSGNTIYFGEGSWLTVV.